This T cell receptor (beta chain) was captured by sequencing in a study of vaccination effects on CD4 cells after COVID-19. Study summary: Either the BNT162b2 or mRNA-1273 vaccine was given to participants in two doses. Sampling occurred 16 days and one week pre-vaccination in a couple of convalescent patients.

Turning to this clone: What it recognizes is unknown.

Using viral peptide pools, the ViraFEST assay grew out antigen-specific CD4+ T cells prior to sequencing. Isolating CD4+ T cells followed ten to eleven days of culture. The person was diagnosed with PCR-confirmed SARS-CoV-2 infection between March and December 2020. Half-medium changes using IL-2 medium occurred on days 3 and 7. TCRdb's table, derived via immunoSEQ multiplex PCR, lists solely in-frame clones and lacks some. In the table there are 30,000 to 35,000 clones, just over 70% of which are singletons. The clonotype comes from a human donor who had a prior SARS-CoV-2 infection. Specimen: CD4+ T cells from PBMCs cultured with a peptide pool, collected before COVID-19 vaccination.

The CDR3 loop reads CASSKGQGRFVEAFF. The CDR3 DNA follows: TGTGCCAGCAGTAAGGGACAGGGTAGGTTCGTTGAAGCTTTCTTT. V and J are TRBV6-5 and TRBJ1-1, with TRBD1 identical over 9 bases. V trimming: 5 bases; J trimming: 7 bases; junction bases outside the gene matches: 11. The germline CDR1 and CDR2 sequences are MNHEY and SVGAGI. This CDR3 has 15 amino acids.